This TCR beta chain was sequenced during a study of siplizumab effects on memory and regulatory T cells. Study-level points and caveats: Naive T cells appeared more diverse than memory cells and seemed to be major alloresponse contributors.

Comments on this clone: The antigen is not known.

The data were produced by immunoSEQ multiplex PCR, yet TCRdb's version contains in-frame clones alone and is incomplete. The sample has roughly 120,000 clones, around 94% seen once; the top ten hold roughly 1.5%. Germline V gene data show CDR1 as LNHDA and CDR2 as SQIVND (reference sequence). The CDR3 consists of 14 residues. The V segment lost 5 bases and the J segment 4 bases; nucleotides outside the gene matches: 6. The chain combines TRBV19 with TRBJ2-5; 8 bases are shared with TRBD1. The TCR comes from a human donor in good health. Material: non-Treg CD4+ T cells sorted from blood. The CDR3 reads CASSPTGAPETQYF. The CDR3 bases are TGTGCCAGTAGTCCGACAGGGGCTCCAGAGACCCAGTACTTC.